This T cell receptor (beta chain) stems from a study of Graves' ophthalmopathy and Graves' hyperthyroidism. The V end lost 6 bases, the J end lost 8 bases, and 14 bases lay between the germline ends. The germline V gene encodes CDR1 MNHNS and CDR2 SASEGT. This CDR3 is 13 amino acids long. Using RNA transcripts, the TCR beta CDR3 regions were amplified. In the first round, RT-PCR was carried out with HTBI primers, and a multiplex PCR formed the second round. TCRdb re-analysed the multiplex PCR reads in MiXCR, keeping a single row per CDR3 protein. Of about 620,000 distinct CDR3 sequences in the sample, 22% are singletons; the top ten hold approximately 7.7%. This clonotype appeared many times. The hyperthyroidism patients had a new diagnosis of under 2 months' duration and were aged 18 to 65. Diagnoses were established from clinical symptoms, serum thyroxine, TRAb, thyroid ultrasound and orbital computed tomography.

The rearrangement joins TRBV6-1 to TRBJ1-5; D ambiguous. The TCR sequence derives from a young woman with stable Graves' hyperthyroidism. Some clones in this sample may be carry-over from other donors' samples. Material: peripheral blood. CDR3 coding DNA: TGTGCCAGCAGAGATATTGGGGTAGAGCCCCAGCATTTT. Residues: CASRDIGVEPQHF.